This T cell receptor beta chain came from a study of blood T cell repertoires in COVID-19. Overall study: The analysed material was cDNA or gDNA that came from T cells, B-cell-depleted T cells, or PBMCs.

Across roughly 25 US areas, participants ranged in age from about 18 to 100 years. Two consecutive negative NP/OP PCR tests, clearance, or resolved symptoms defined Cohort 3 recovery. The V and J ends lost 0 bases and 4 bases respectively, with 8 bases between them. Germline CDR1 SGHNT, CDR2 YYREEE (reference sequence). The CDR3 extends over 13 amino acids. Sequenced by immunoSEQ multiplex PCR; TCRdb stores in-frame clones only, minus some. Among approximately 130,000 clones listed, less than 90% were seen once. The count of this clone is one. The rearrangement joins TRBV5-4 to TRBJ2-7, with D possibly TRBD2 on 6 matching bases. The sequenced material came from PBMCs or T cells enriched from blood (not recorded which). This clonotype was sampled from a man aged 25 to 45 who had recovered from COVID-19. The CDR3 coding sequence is TGTGCCAGCAGCTTGGGGGGAGGATACGAGCAGTACTTC. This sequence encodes CASSLGGGYEQYF.